These 21 T cell receptor beta chains came from one sample sequenced in a study of T-cell memory formation after mild COVID-19. MiXCR, applied by TCRdb to the 5' RACE reads, yields one record per CDR3 protein. The table shows over 12,000 distinct CDR3 sequences, with over 20% occurring only once. Material: PBMCs or a T cell subset sorted from them (not recorded which). These receptor sequences come from a man between 18 and 35 years old who had mild COVID-19 (a few samples of this study predate the infection). Cell type and time point are not known.

There are many counts of this clonotype. The V gene is TRBV12-3 or TRBV12-4, the J gene TRBJ1-6; D is ambiguous. The CDR3 is 17 amino acids. Trimming removed 2 bases at V and 10 bases at J, with 21 bases between. This CDR3 reads CASSLNPVFSTLSPLHF. In DNA, the CDR3 is TGTGCCAGCAGTTTAAACCCGGTCTTCTCGACCCTCTCACCCCTCCACTTT.

This clonotype was recorded many times. The chain links TRBV12-3 or TRBV12-4 to TRBJ1-1; 8 nucleotides align to TRBD1. The CDR3 is 14 amino acids. The V gene end was trimmed by 5 bases and the J gene end by 5 bases; junction bases not matched to a gene: 7. CDR3 residues: CASSRTGGWTEAFF. CDR3 DNA sequence: TGTGCCAGCAGTCGAACAGGGGGTTGGACTGAAGCTTTCTTT.

This sequence joins TRBV15 and TRBJ2-5; D is possibly TRBD1 or TRBD2 (5 bases each). V lost 0 bases and J 4 bases, leaving 15 bases between the germline ends. CDR1 is LNHNV and CDR2 is YYDKDF in the germline V gene (reference sequence). The length of the CDR3 is 16 residues. CDR3 residues: CATSRDHGGPGETQYF. CDR3 nucleotide sequence: TGTGCCACCAGCAGAGATCATGGGGGACCTGGAGAGACCCAGTACTTC.

J is TRBJ2-7 and V is TRBV18; unclear D gene. The tail of the sequence fits TRBJ2-5 better, so the J call may be wrong. CDR3 length: 15 amino acids. Germline CDR1 and CDR2: KGHSH and LQKENI. CDR3 sequence reads: CASSPRSADQETQYF. CDR3 DNA: TGTGCCAGCTCACCAAGGTCAGCCGACCAAGAGACCCAGTACTTC.

The chain uses TRBV7-2 and TRBJ1-2; maybe TRBD1 (6 bases). Trimming stripped 5 bases from V and 8 bases from J, with 18 bases between. The CDR3 runs to 14 residues. Germline V gives CDR1 SGHTA, CDR2 FQGNSA. Written as DNA, the CDR3 is TGTGCCAGCAGCCCCCGTTGGCAGGGGCGGGGCTACACCTTC. This sequence encodes CASSPRWQGRGYTF.

This clonotype has ten or more counts. This rearrangement joins TRBV7-3 to TRBJ2-2, with D possibly matching TRBD1 (5 bases). Per the germline V gene, CDR1 is SGHTA and CDR2 is FQGTGA. Trimming cost V 5 bases and J 5 bases, with 12 bases left between them. The CDR3 is 14 residues long. The CDR3 protein is CASSQTTVTGELFF. In nucleotides, the CDR3 is TGTGCCAGCAGCCAGACGACAGTTACCGGGGAGCTGTTTTTT.

The rearrangement links TRBV5-1 to TRBJ2-3; possible D gene TRBD2, 6 bases. The CDR3 consists of 14 residues. V was trimmed by 4 bases and J by 5 bases, leaving 14 bases between them. Per the germline V gene, CDR1 is SGHRS and CDR2 is YFSETQ. For the CDR3, the DNA is TGCGCCAGCAGCCAACGGGAGATAGAAGATACGCAGTATTTT. It encodes CASSQREIEDTQYF.

A few counts support this clonotype. This chain connects TRBV7-3 to TRBJ2-5; 9 nucleotides align to TRBD2. Germline loops: CDR1 SGHTA, CDR2 FQGTGA. This CDR3 comprises 17 residues. With V trimmed by 5 bases and J by 0 bases, 10 bases remained unmatched. CDR3 in amino acids: CASSPHGRGGYQETQYF. The DNA for the CDR3 is TGTGCCAGCAGCCCCCATGGGCGGGGGGGATACCAAGAGACCCAGTACTTC.

This clonotype has only one observation. This chain uses TRBV5-1 with TRBJ2-5; D is perhaps TRBD2 (6 bases). The V end was cut by 4 bases, the J end by 6 bases, with 19 bases between. This CDR3 has 15 amino acids. Looked up from germline, CDR1 is SGHRS and CDR2 is YFSETQ. The CDR3 region is CASSEIPGEGKTQYF. Written as DNA, the CDR3 is TGCGCCAGCAGCGAAATTCCGGGAGAGGGAAAGACCCAGTACTTC.

The gene calls are TRBV20-1 and TRBJ2-3, with D possibly being TRBD2 (6 bases). The V gene lost 6 bases and the J gene lost 4 bases, with 14 bases spanning the gap. The CDR3 covers 13 residues. Germline-derived CDR1 and CDR2 are DFQATT and SNEGSKA (reference sequence). The CDR3 DNA reads as TGCAGTGCCCTGGTGGCGGGGTCAGATACGCAGTATTTT. It encodes CSALVAGSDTQYF.

This clonotype was seen a few times. V gene TRBV28 combines with J gene TRBJ2-7; possible D gene TRBD1, 5 bases. Per the germline V gene, CDR1 is MDHEN and CDR2 is SYDVKM. V was clipped by 4 bases and J by 3 bases, with 7 bases between them. The CDR3 spans 12 residues. The CDR3 bases are TGTGCCAGCAGTTCAGACAGCTACGAGCAGTACGTC. Protein: CASSSDSYEQYV.

This clonotype was recorded at least ten times. The chain carries TRBV4-1 and TRBJ1-2; TRBD1 matches at 7 bases. In germline, CDR1 is MGHRA, CDR2 YSYEKL. The CDR3 covers 17 residues. Unmatched junction bases numbered 14, after V lost 4 bases and J lost 3 bases. The DNA for the CDR3 is TGCGCCAGCAGCCCCGCTGGAGAAACAGGGGCCCACTATGGCTACACCTTC. It codes for CASSPAGETGAHYGYTF.

This clonotype was recorded at least ten times. The rearrangement uses TRBV5-1 and TRBJ2-7; TRBD1 agrees at 8 bases. The CDR3 contains 15 residues. The ends lost 6 bases at V and 0 bases at J; junction bases unmatched: 8. The V gene's germline CDR1 is SGHRS and CDR2 YFSETQ. In nucleotides, the CDR3 is TGCGCCAGCACCACCTATGGACAGGGCTCCTACGAGCAGTACTTC. It is translated as CASTTYGQGSYEQYF.

The chain uses TRBV6-2 or TRBV6-3 and TRBJ2-1, with a weak D call TRBD2 (5 bases). Germline V lookup: CDR1 MNHEY, CDR2 SVGEGT. V lost 2 bases to trimming and J lost 0 bases, with 5 bases between them. The CDR3 is 14 amino acids. CDR3 in DNA: TGTGCCAGCAGTTACGGGAGCTCCTACAATGAGCAGTTCTTC. This encodes CASSYGSSYNEQFF.

This clonotype was detected only once. The chain has TRBV29-1 and TRBJ2-3, with a weak D call TRBD1 (5 bases). Looked up from germline, CDR1 is SQVTM and CDR2 is ANQGSEA. The germline V and J ends were trimmed by 7 bases and 2 bases, with 10 bases remaining between them. The CDR3 spans 12 residues. The CDR3 bases are TGCAGCGACCGACAGAACACAGATACGCAGTATTTT. It specifies CSDRQNTDTQYF.

This clonotype was seen at least ten times. The rearrangement uses TRBV5-4 and TRBJ1-1; perhaps TRBD1 as D (5 bases). V lost 4 bases, J lost 3 bases, and 13 bases lay in between. The V gene's germline CDR1 is SGHNT and CDR2 YYREEE (reference sequence). The CDR3 consists of 14 residues. CDR3 DNA sequence: TGTGCCAGCAGCCCCACCGGGGGGTACACTGAAGCTTTCTTT. This sequence encodes CASSPTGGYTEAFF.

This clonotype showed up many times. The CDR3 region is CASSSVSRGPRNTEAFF. DNA of the CDR3: TGCGCCAGCAGCTCGGTTTCCAGGGGTCCCCGAAACACTGAAGCTTTCTTT. This chain uses TRBV5-1 with TRBJ1-1; D might be TRBD1 (6 bases). The CDR3 runs to 17 residues. V was shortened by 3 bases and J by 2 bases, with 20 bases between the two germline ends. Germline V gives CDR1 SGHRS, CDR2 YFSETQ. The variable domain in full, completed from reference TRBV5-1 and TRBJ1-1, reads KAGVTQTPRYLIKTRGQQVTLSCSPISGHRSVSWYQQTPGQGLQFLFEYFSETQRNKGNFPGRFSGRQFSNSRSEMNVSTLELGDSALYLCASSSVSRGPRNTEAFFGQGTRLTVV.

This clonotype was counted between two and nine times. The CDR3 DNA reads TGCGCCAGCAGCTTAACGGGGGGGCCGGGAAACATTCAGTACTTC. This gives the protein CASSLTGGPGNIQYF. The rearrangement joins TRBV5-1 to TRBJ2-4; 8 bases agree with TRBD2. Per germline, CDR1 SGHRS and CDR2 YFSETQ. The J segment lost 6 bases and the V segment lost 2 bases, leaving 7 bases of the junction unmatched. The CDR3 spans 15 residues.

This clonotype was recorded a few times. The genes are TRBV20-1 and TRBJ1-5; D perhaps matches TRBD1 (6 bases). Germline lookup yields CDR1 DFQATT and CDR2 SNEGSKA (reference sequence). This CDR3 comprises 15 residues. The V and J ends lost 3 bases and 0 bases respectively, with 12 bases between them. The CDR3 here is CSARGTPFSNQPQHF. Here the CDR3 DNA reads TGCAGTGCTAGGGGGACACCCTTTAGCAATCAGCCCCAGCATTTT.

This clonotype came up many times. CDR3 DNA: TGTGCCAGCAGCTTATTTTCATACGAGCAGTACGTC. Residues: CASSLFSYEQYV. The J gene is TRBJ2-7, the V gene TRBV7-9, with D hard to call. Looked up from germline, CDR1 is SEHNR and CDR2 is FQNEAQ (reference sequence). With 2 bases removed from V and 4 bases from J, the gap between germline ends came to 6 bases. This CDR3 comprises 12 residues.

This clonotype was seen many times. The CDR3 region has the DNA TGTGCCAGCAGCTTACTCCCAGGGAACACTGAAGCTTTCTTT. Protein product: CASSLLPGNTEAFF. The V and J genes are TRBV13 and TRBJ1-1, with D hard to call. Germline CDR1 reads PRHDT; CDR2 reads FYEKMQ (reference sequence). V was cut by 2 bases and J by 1 base, with 8 bases left in between. There are 14 residues in the CDR3.